This T cell receptor (beta chain) was captured in a study of blood T cell repertoires in COVID-19. On the study more broadly: COVID-19 samples collected from the United States, Italy and Spain covered acute and convalescent phases.

The germline CDR1 and CDR2 sequences are LNHDA and SQIVND (reference sequence). The CDR3 runs to 14 residues. Trimming pared 5 bases from V and 4 bases from J, leaving 14 bases between. Profiling relied on immunoSEQ multiplex PCR, and the TCRdb table lists in-frame clones only, not all of them. Of about 160,000 clones listed, approximately 85% are singletons. The receptor was isolated from a man in his 60s who had recovered from COVID-19. Sequencing was performed on peripheral blood. The chain employs TRBV19 and TRBJ1-1; the D is unclear. The CDR3 region has the DNA TGTGCCAGTAGTCCCCTCGGCAGGTCCACTGAAGCTTTCTTT. Its translation: CASSPLGRSTEAFF.